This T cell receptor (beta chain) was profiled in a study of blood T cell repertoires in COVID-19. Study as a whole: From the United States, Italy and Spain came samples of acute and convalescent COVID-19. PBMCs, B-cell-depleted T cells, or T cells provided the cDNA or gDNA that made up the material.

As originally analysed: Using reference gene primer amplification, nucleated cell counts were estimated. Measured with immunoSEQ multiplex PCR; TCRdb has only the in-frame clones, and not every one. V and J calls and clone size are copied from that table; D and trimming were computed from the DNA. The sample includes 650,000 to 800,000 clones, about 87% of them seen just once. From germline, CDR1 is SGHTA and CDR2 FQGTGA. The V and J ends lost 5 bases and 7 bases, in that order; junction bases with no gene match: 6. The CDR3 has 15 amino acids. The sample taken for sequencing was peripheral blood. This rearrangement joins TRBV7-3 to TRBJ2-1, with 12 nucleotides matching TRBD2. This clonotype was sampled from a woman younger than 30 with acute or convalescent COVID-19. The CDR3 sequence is CASSQGLAGMNEQFF. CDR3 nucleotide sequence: TGTGCCAGCAGCCAAGGACTAGCGGGGATGAATGAGCAGTTCTTC.